This entry lists 5 T cell receptor beta chains sequenced from one sample in a study of shared clonotypes between healthy human individuals. Here immunoSEQ multiplex PCR was the method, and the copy in TCRdb shows in-frame clones only, minus some. The sample has around 2.1 million clones; around 95% are singletons. The specimen was naive CD4+ T cells sorted from blood. Subset reported: CD45RA+ positively selected. Every receptor here comes from a young man in good health.

The chain carries TRBV4-3 and TRBJ1-2; 7 bases agree with TRBD1. The CDR3 is 15 residues long. CDR1 and CDR2 from the germline V gene are LGHNA and YSLEER. Trimming at V came to 0 bases and at J to 2 bases, leaving 3 bases not matched to a gene. The DNA of the CDR3 is TGCGCCAGCAGCCAAGATGAGGGGGCCAACTATGGCTACACCTTC. It specifies CASSQDEGANYGYTF.

The table lists this clone with a few counts. This chain connects TRBV27 to TRBJ1-2, with 7 positions matching TRBD1. V was pared by 6 bases and J by 4 bases, with 5 bases of the junction left unmatched. The CDR3 extends over 13 amino acids. Looked up from germline, CDR1 is MNHEY and CDR2 is SMNVEV (reference sequence). CDR3 bases: TGTGCCAGCAGCCTGGACAGGTTCTATGGCTACACCTTC. Translating it yields CASSLDRFYGYTF.

J is TRBJ1-3 and V is TRBV28; 7 bases agree with TRBD1. Germline CDR1 reads MDHEN; CDR2 reads SYDVKM. The junction had 5 bases not matched to a gene; V was cut back by 2 bases and J by 4 bases. The CDR3 contains 15 residues. CDR3 loop: CASSLRGPPGNTIYF. The CDR3 DNA follows: TGTGCCAGCAGTTTAAGGGGGCCTCCAGGAAACACCATATATTTT.

The genes are TRBV18 and TRBJ2-1; tentatively, D is TRBD1 or TRBD2 (5 bases each). The CDR3 spans 16 residues. With 3 bases removed from V and 6 bases from J, the gap between germline ends came to 18 bases. CDR1 is KGHSH, CDR2 LQKENI, per germline. CDR3 loop: CASSPNRGTTGNEQFF. The CDR3 bases are TGTGCCAGCTCACCCAACAGAGGGACCACGGGCAATGAGCAGTTCTTC.

The rearrangement links TRBV4-2 to TRBJ2-1; tentatively, D is TRBD1 or TRBD2 (5 bases each). This CDR3 is 14 amino acids long. Trimming took 0 bases from V and 4 from J, leaving 7 bases between them. The germline V gene has CDR1 LGHNA and CDR2 YNFKEQ. The CDR3 DNA sequence: TGTGCCAGCAGCCAAGAGGGGGTATACAATGAGCAGTTCTTC. Translated, it gives CASSQEGVYNEQFF.